One sample yielded the 23 T cell receptor beta chains listed below, sequenced in a study of CD8 T cells in ankylosing spondylitis. Regarding the study as a whole: Ankylosing spondylitis blood appeared to be characterized by a TCR beta motif of several highly homologous variants.

TCRdb used MiXCR to reprocess the 5' RACE reads, holding one entry per CDR3 protein. The sample shows roughly 300,000 distinct CDR3 sequences, roughly 8% of them seen only once. The antigens for these receptors are not known. Sequenced input: blood, either unsorted or a sorted T cell fraction (not recorded which). These TCRs come from a male donor with ankylosing spondylitis.

The table lists this clonotype with a few counts. The rearrangement joins TRBV6-1 to TRBJ2-5; 8 nucleotides align to TRBD1. The CDR3 covers 14 residues. The V segment lost 6 bases and the J segment 5 bases; nucleotides outside the gene matches: 8. The germline V gene has CDR1 MNHNS and CDR2 SASEGT. The CDR3 coding sequence is TGTGCCAGCAGAAGGACAGGGACGGCGGAGACCCAGTACTTC. As protein: CASRRTGTAETQYF.

The rearrangement uses TRBV3-1 and TRBJ1-2; D uncertain. The CDR3 spans 13 residues. In germline, CDR1 is LGHDT, CDR2 YNNKEL (reference sequence). The germline V and J ends were trimmed by 4 bases and 6 bases, with 12 bases remaining between them. CDR3 nucleotide sequence: TGTGCCAGCAGCCTGATGAGGAATGATGGCTACACCTTC. Its translation is CASSLMRNDGYTF.

The rearrangement uses TRBV7-9 and TRBJ1-4; D gene ambiguous. In germline, CDR1 is SEHNR, CDR2 FQNEAQ (reference sequence). The CDR3 runs to 13 residues. V gave up 5 bases and J gave up 8 bases, with 12 bases separating them. The CDR3 loop is CASSTAPGEKLFF. The CDR3 DNA reads as TGTGCCAGCAGCACTGCTCCGGGGGAAAAACTGTTTTTT.

V gene TRBV5-1 combines with J gene TRBJ2-5; 9 bases match TRBD2. CDR1 SGHRS and CDR2 YFSETQ come from the germline V gene. The CDR3 has 20 amino acids. V lost 3 bases to trimming and J lost 2 bases; unmatched junction nucleotides: 20. As DNA, the CDR3 is TGCGCCAGCAGCTGGGGCCGGGGAGCGGGAGGTGGAGTTGGTCAAGAGACCCAGTACTTC. Its translation: CASSWGRGAGGGVGQETQYF.

The chain is built from TRBV3-1 and TRBJ2-7; D is undetermined. Germline values: CDR1 LGHDT, CDR2 YNNKEL (reference sequence). CDR3 length equals 14 residues. Deletions cut 4 bases from V and 7 bases from J, with 17 bases between. CDR3 in DNA: TGTGCCAGCAGCCCATCCAACTACTTGGGGGAGCAGTACTTC. Encoded protein: CASSPSNYLGEQYF.

This clonotype has only a few counts. In DNA form, the CDR3 reads TGCAGTGCTTACTCGACAGGGGGGGCCTACAATGAGCAGTTCTTC. It specifies CSAYSTGGAYNEQFF. The chain links TRBV20-1 to TRBJ2-1; the match to TRBD1 covers 9 bases. J was trimmed by 2 bases and V by 5 bases; bases with no gene match: 7. The CDR3 sequence is 15 residues long. Germline lookup yields CDR1 DFQATT and CDR2 SNEGSKA (reference sequence).

The genes are TRBV3-1 and TRBJ1-1, with a weak D call TRBD1 (6 bases). Trimming shortened V by 2 bases and J by 1 base, and 14 bases separated the two germline ends. This CDR3 comprises 16 residues. Germline V gene lookup returns CDR1 LGHDT and CDR2 YNNKEL (reference sequence). The CDR3 sequence: CASSQRQVGWNTEAFF. CDR3 nucleotides: TGTGCCAGCAGCCAACGACAGGTCGGGTGGAACACTGAAGCTTTCTTT.

This clonotype has just a few counts. V and J are TRBV28 and TRBJ1-6, with 8 bases aligning to TRBD1. Germline lookup yields CDR1 MDHEN and CDR2 SYDVKM. This CDR3 region has 18 residues. V trimming: 3 bases; J trimming: 4 bases; junction bases outside the gene matches: 11. The CDR3 loop reads CASSFGTGFVGYNSPLHF. As DNA, the CDR3 is TGTGCCAGCAGTTTCGGGACAGGATTTGTGGGGTATAATTCACCCCTCCACTTT. The variable domain in full, with the rest retrieved from reference TRBV28 and TRBJ1-6, is DVKVTQSSRYLVKRTGEKVFLECVQDMDHENMFWYRQDPGLGLRLIYFSYDVKMKEKGDIPEGYSVSREKKERFSLILESASTNQTSMYLCASSFGTGFVGYNSPLHFGNGTRLTVT.

This clonotype was picked up many times. The rearrangement joins TRBV29-1 to TRBJ1-1; D ambiguous. Looked up from germline, CDR1 is SQVTM and CDR2 is ANQGSEA. V lost 4 bases and J 5 bases, leaving 11 bases between the germline ends. CDR3 length: 12 amino acids. The CDR3 nucleotides read TGCAGCGTTGTTCGGCCGGGTACTGAAGCTTTCTTT. Protein: CSVVRPGTEAFF.

This clonotype was seen at least ten times. The gene calls are TRBV6-5 and TRBJ1-1; 7 bases match TRBD1. The CDR3 consists of 15 residues. Trimming at V came to 2 bases and at J to 1 base, leaving 4 bases not matched to a gene. Germline V gives CDR1 MNHEY, CDR2 SVGAGI. The CDR3: CASSYRRGRNTEAFF. CDR3 sequence (DNA): TGTGCCAGCAGTTACCGCAGGGGGAGGAACACTGAAGCTTTCTTT.

This clonotype turned up a few times. The chain couples TRBV20-1 to TRBJ2-3; TRBD2 matches at 14 bases. The J segment lost 2 bases and the V segment lost 4 bases, leaving 5 bases of the junction unmatched. Germline V gene data show CDR1 as DFQATT and CDR2 as SNEGSKA (reference sequence). The CDR3 is 16 residues long. The CDR3 protein is CSATPGLAGVTDTQYF. The CDR3 DNA reads TGCAGTGCTACCCCGGGACTAGCGGGAGTCACAGATACGCAGTATTTT.

In this sample, this clonotype turned up many times. The V call is TRBV9, the J call TRBJ2-5; D is ambiguous. Germline CDR1 and CDR2: SGDLS and YYNGEE. Trimming took 0 bases from V and 2 from J, leaving 8 bases between them. This CDR3 is 14 amino acids long. CDR3 loop: CASSVAASQETQYF. CDR3 DNA: TGTGCCAGCAGCGTAGCCGCCTCTCAAGAGACCCAGTACTTC.

In this sample, this clonotype turned up a few times. J is TRBJ2-7 and V is TRBV6-1; TRBD1 aligns across 9 bases. Per the germline V gene, CDR1 is MNHNS and CDR2 is SASEGT. This CDR3 is built from 14 residues. The trim removed 6 bases at V and 2 bases at J, leaving 5 bases unmatched. The CDR3 DNA sequence: TGTGCCAGCAGGAAGGACAGGGGCGCCTACGAGCAGTACTTC. This sequence encodes CASRKDRGAYEQYF.

The V and J genes are TRBV7-9 and TRBJ2-3; 10 bases agree with TRBD2. Unmatched junction bases numbered 12, after V lost 4 bases and J lost 5 bases. The CDR3 length is 17 residues. Germline loops: CDR1 SEHNR, CDR2 FQNEAQ (reference sequence). For the CDR3, the DNA is TGTGCCAGCAGCTGGCTCCGGACTAGCGGTGGGGAAGATACGCAGTATTTT. It translates to CASSWLRTSGGEDTQYF.

There are a few counts of this clonotype. This chain uses TRBV7-8 with TRBJ1-2; 10 positions agree with TRBD1. The J segment lost 7 bases and the V segment lost 1 base, leaving 6 bases of the junction unmatched. This CDR3 has 15 residues. Germline values: CDR1 SGHVS, CDR2 FQNEAQ. CDR3 protein: CASSLGAGTGAGYTF. CDR3 coding DNA: TGTGCCAGCAGCTTAGGGGCCGGGACAGGGGCTGGCTACACCTTC. Filled out from reference TRBV7-8 and TRBJ1-2, the complete variable domain reads GAGVSQSPRYKVAKRGQDVALRCDPISGHVSLFWYQQALGQGPEFLTYFQNEAQLDKSGLPSDRFFAERPEGSVSTLKIQRTQQEDSAVYLCASSLGAGTGAGYTFGSGTRLTVV.

The sample holds many counts of this clonotype. V and J are TRBV4-3 and TRBJ2-2; D not resolved. V lost 0 bases and J 5 bases, leaving 7 bases between the germline ends. The germline V gene has CDR1 LGHNA and CDR2 YSLEER. The length of the CDR3 is 14 residues. The CDR3 region is CASSQEGRTGELFF. CDR3 coding DNA: TGCGCCAGCAGCCAAGAAGGTCGAACCGGGGAGCTGTTTTTT.

The V gene is TRBV7-3, the J gene TRBJ2-7; D may be TRBD1 (6 bases). Per germline, CDR1 SGHTA and CDR2 FQGTGA. The CDR3 spans 15 residues. V dropped 0 bases and J dropped 0 bases, with 9 bases sitting between them. The CDR3 sequence: CASSLTSDSSYEQYF. The CDR3 DNA reads as TGTGCCAGCAGCTTAACGTCGGACAGCTCCTACGAGCAGTACTTC.

The chain recombines TRBV11-2 with TRBJ1-6, with unresolved D. Trimming cost V 3 bases and J 6 bases, with 9 bases left between them. Germline assignment: CDR1 SGHAT and CDR2 FQNNGV. CDR3 length: 14 residues. CDR3 in amino acids: CASSFNFPNSPLHF. In DNA, the CDR3 is TGTGCCAGCAGCTTCAATTTCCCTAATTCACCCCTCCACTTT. Combining the CDR3 with reference TRBV11-2 and TRBJ1-6 gives the whole variable domain EAGVAQSPRYKIIEKRQSVAFWCNPISGHATLYWYQQILGQGPKLLIQFQNNGVVDDSQLPKDRFSAERLKGVDSTLKIQPAKLEDSAVYLCASSFNFPNSPLHFGNGTRLTVT.

This clonotype was recorded at least ten times. The chain employs TRBV29-1 and TRBJ2-5, with TRBD1 identical over 8 bases. This CDR3 region has 13 residues. Looked up from germline, CDR1 is SQVTM and CDR2 is ANQGSEA. J lost 5 bases, V lost 4 bases, and 6 bases had no gene match. The CDR3 coding sequence is TGCAGCGTTGCCCCGACAGGGGTTGAGACCCAGTACTTC. This sequence encodes CSVAPTGVETQYF.

This clonotype occurred a few times. The chain joins TRBV7-9 to TRBJ2-1; the match to TRBD1 covers 10 bases. Losses at the gene ends were 5 bases for V and 7 bases for J; bases not matched to a gene: 5. Germline lookup yields CDR1 SEHNR and CDR2 FQNEAQ (reference sequence). The CDR3 totals 14 residues. The CDR3 DNA sequence: TGTGCCAGCAGCCCAGGACAGGGGGAGAATGAGCAGTTCTTC. It specifies CASSPGQGENEQFF.

This clonotype was counted between two and nine times. The chain is built from TRBV28 and TRBJ2-1; no clear D. The CDR3 runs 13 residues. The germline V gene encodes CDR1 MDHEN and CDR2 SYDVKM. The germline V and J ends were trimmed by 1 base and 9 bases, with 10 bases remaining between them. DNA of the CDR3: TGTGCCAGCAGTTTATCTGGAACGACTGAGCAGTTCTTC. Its protein product is CASSLSGTTEQFF.

This clonotype turned up a few times. The chain joins TRBV20-1 to TRBJ2-7; D gene uncertain. Deletions cut 6 bases from V and 2 bases from J, with 11 bases between. The CDR3 contains 12 residues. From germline, CDR1 is DFQATT and CDR2 SNEGSKA (reference sequence). The CDR3, as DNA: TGCAGTGCGATAGACAAAGCCTACGAGCAGTACTTC. It translates to CSAIDKAYEQYF.

The V call is TRBV4-2, the J call TRBJ2-2, with no clear D. The length of the CDR3 is 14 residues. Trimming took 0 bases from V and 7 from J, leaving 9 bases between them. Germline-derived CDR1 and CDR2 are LGHNA and YNFKEQ. CDR3 coding DNA: TGTGCCAGCAGCCAAGATCTTGGGAACGGGGAGCTGTTTTTT. Amino acid sequence: CASSQDLGNGELFF.